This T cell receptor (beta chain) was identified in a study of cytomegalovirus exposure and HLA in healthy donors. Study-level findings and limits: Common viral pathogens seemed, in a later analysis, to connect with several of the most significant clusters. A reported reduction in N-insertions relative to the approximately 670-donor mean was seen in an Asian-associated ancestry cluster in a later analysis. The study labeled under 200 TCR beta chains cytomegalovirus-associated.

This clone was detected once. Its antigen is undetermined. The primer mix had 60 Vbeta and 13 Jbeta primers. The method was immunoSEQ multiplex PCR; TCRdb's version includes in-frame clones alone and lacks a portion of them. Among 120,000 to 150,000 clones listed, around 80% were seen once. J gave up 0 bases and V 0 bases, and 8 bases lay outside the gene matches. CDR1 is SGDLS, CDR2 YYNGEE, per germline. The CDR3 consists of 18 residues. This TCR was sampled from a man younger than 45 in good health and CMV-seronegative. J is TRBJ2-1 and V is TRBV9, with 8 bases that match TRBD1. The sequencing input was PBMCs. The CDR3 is CASSVGVGQASSYNEQFF. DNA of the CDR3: TGTGCCAGCAGCGTAGGGGTGGGACAGGCCAGCTCCTACAATGAGCAGTTCTTC.